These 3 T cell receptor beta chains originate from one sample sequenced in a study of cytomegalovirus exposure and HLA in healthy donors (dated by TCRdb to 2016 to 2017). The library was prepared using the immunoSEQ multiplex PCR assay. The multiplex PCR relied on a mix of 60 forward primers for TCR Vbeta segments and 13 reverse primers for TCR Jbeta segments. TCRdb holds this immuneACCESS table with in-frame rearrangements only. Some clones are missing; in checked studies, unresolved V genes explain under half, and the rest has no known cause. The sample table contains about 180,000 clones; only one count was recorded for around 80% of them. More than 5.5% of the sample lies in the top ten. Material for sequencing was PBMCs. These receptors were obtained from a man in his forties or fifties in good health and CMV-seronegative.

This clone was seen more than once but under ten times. DNA of the CDR3: TGTGCCAGCAGCAGGACAGGGGGCAACGACGAGCAGTACTTC. The encoded protein is CASSRTGGNDEQYF. The genes are TRBV7-3 and TRBJ2-7; 11 bases line up with TRBD1. The trim removed 5 bases at V and 5 bases at J, leaving 5 bases unmatched. This CDR3 region has 14 residues. Germline V gene sequence: CDR1 SGHTA, CDR2 FQGTGA. Full variable domain (outside the CDR3, taken from reference TRBV7-3 and TRBJ2-7): GAGVSQTPSNKVTEKGKYVELRCDPISGHTALYWYRQSLGQGPEFLIYFQGTGAADDSGLPNDRFFAVRPEGSVSTLKIQRTERGDSAVYLCASSRTGGNDEQYFGPGTRLTVT.

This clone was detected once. CDR3 DNA sequence: TGTGCCAGCAGCTTAGATGGTTCGGCAGGGTTTGGCACTGAAGCTTTCTTT. Protein: CASSLDGSAGFGTEAFF. This chain joins TRBV7-2 and TRBJ1-1; D is possibly TRBD1 (5 bases). The CDR3 spans 17 residues. Germline CDR1 and CDR2: SGHTA and FQGNSA. V was shortened by 1 base and J by 4 bases, with 19 bases between the two germline ends.

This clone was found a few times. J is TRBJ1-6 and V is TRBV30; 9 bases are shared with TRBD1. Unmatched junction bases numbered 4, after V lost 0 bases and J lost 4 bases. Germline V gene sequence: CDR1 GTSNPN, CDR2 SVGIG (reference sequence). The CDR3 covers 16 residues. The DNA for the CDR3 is TGTGCCTGGAGTGTAAGAGGGACAGGGTATAATTCACCCCTCCACTTT. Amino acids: CAWSVRGTGYNSPLHF.